This T cell receptor beta chain was identified in a study of PD-1 blockade in mismatch repair-deficient tumors. Notes on the study in general: Rapid post-treatment expansion, then contraction, generally preceding radiologic response, marked tumor-resident clones.

TCRs were sequenced from a few patients responding to pembrolizumab. Assay: immunoSEQ multiplex PCR; the TCRdb copy retains only in-frame clones and omits some. The sample has around 100,000 clones, 82% seen once; the top ten hold 6.3%. This clone showed up just once. Its cognate antigen is unknown. The V gene lost 3 bases and the J gene lost 1 base, with 18 bases spanning the gap. Germline CDR1 SEHNR, CDR2 FQNEAQ (reference sequence). The CDR3 is 17 residues long. The sequence derives from an adult with mismatch repair-deficient cancer. J is TRBJ1-1 and V is TRBV7-9; D is unresolved. Material: peripheral blood, obtained 36 weeks after starting pembrolizumab. The CDR3 bases are TGTGCCAGCAGCTTCCCACCGGCAGGTTCGGGGAACACTGAAGCTTTCTTT. This encodes CASSFPPAGSGNTEAFF.